This is a list of T cell receptor beta chains from one sample in a study of blood T cells in healthy people across ages. TCRdb processed the 5' RACE reads anew with MiXCR; each CDR3 protein has one entry. The sample has approximately 700,000 distinct CDR3 sequences, 32% seen once. What was sequenced was blood. The receptors derive from a woman older than 75 in good health. Both conserved end residues are part of each CDR3. A D gene is named only where the DNA matches it firmly. Only part of the rows carry a size: once, few, many, or a class if the clone is expanded.

abundance,d_gene,j_gene,v_gene,CDR3aa,CDR3nt
few,TRBD1,TRBJ2-2,TRBV12-3/TRBV12-4,CASSSSGQGVKGELFF,TGTGCCAGCAGTTCGTCGGGACAGGGTGTAAAAGGGGAGCTGTTTTTT
-,TRBD1,TRBJ2-2,TRBV5-5,CASRTTGTGGTGELFF,TGTGCCAGCAGAACGACGGGGACAGGGGGCACCGGGGAGCTGTTTTTT
few,TRBD2,TRBJ2-2,TRBV5-1,CASSLGPAGTGELFF,TGCGCCAGCAGCTTGGGACCAGCGGGGACCGGGGAGCTGTTTTTT
many,TRBD1,TRBJ1-6,TRBV12-3/TRBV12-4,CASSPRTGSGSPLHF,TGTGCCAGCAGCCCCCGGACAGGGTCAGGTTCACCCCTCCACTTT
once,-,TRBJ1-1,TRBV6-5,CASSFYSWGTLNTEAFF,TGTGCCAGCAGTTTTTACTCGTGGGGAACCCTCAACACTGAAGCTTTCTTT
many,-,TRBJ2-7,TRBV12-3/TRBV12-4,CASSLVAYEQYF,TGTGCCAGCAGTTTAGTTGCATACGAGCAGTACTTC
-,-,TRBJ1-1,TRBV3-1,CASSHQGGNGFF,TGTGCCAGCAGCCATCAGGGAGGCAATGGTTTCTTT
many,-,TRBJ2-3,TRBV20-1,CSARDQAPTATQYF,TGCAGTGCTAGAGACCAAGCCCCGACTGCTACGCAGTATTTT
-,TRBD1,TRBJ2-1,TRBV6-6,CASARRLQGIGGNERFF,TGTGCCAGCGCCCGTAGATTACAGGGGATCGGCGGCAATGAGCGGTTCTTC
once,-,TRBJ1-1,TRBV20-1,CSAGDPGTLNTEAFF,TGCAGTGCTGGAGATCCCGGGACACTGAACACTGAAGCTTTCTTT
few,-,TRBJ2-1,TRBV20-1,CSARRGYEQFF,TGCAGTGCTCGACGGGGCTATGAGCAGTTCTTC
-,-,TRBJ1-2,TRBV30,CAWSASANYGYTF,TGTGCCTGGAGTGCGTCAGCTAACTATGGCTACACCTTC
-,-,TRBJ2-1,TRBV6-2/TRBV6-3,CASSDGLISYNEQFF,TGTGCCTCCTCAGACGGACTAATCTCCTACAATGAGCAGTTCTTC
-,-,TRBJ2-1,TRBV7-2,CASSLASGVDEQFF,TGTGCCAGCAGCTTAGCGTCCGGGGTGGATGAGCAGTTCTTC
-,-,TRBJ1-2,TRBV20-1,CSALGGQGYGYTF,TGCAGTGCACTAGGTGGCCAGGGATATGGCTACACCTTC
many,-,TRBJ1-1,TRBV20-1,CSARSLAGRNTEAFF,TGCAGTGCTAGATCCCTGGCCGGACGGAACACTGAAGCTTTCTTT
few,TRBD1,TRBJ1-2,TRBV3-1,CASSQAQGAGGYTF,TGTGCCAGCAGCCAAGCCCAGGGGGCCGGGGGCTACACCTTC
many,TRBD2,TRBJ2-3,TRBV7-3,CASGETSATDTQYF,TGTGCCAGCGGGGAGACTAGCGCCACAGATACGCAGTATTTT
many,-,TRBJ1-5,TRBV2,CASSVGPASRPQHF,TGTGCCAGCAGTGTGGGGCCGGCCTCGAGGCCCCAGCATTTT
few,-,TRBJ1-1,TRBV11-2,CASSPSPGQGEAFF,TGTGCCAGCAGCCCAAGTCCAGGTCAGGGTGAAGCTTTCTTT
-,-,TRBJ1-1,TRBV7-8,CASSLAGFMNTEAFF,TGTGCCAGCAGCTTAGCCGGTTTCATGAACACTGAAGCTTTCTTT
many,-,TRBJ1-1,TRBV5-1,CASRQGPQDTEAFF,TGCGCCAGCCGGCAGGGGCCCCAGGACACTGAAGCTTTCTTT
many,TRBD2,TRBJ2-1,TRBV7-2,CASSLASLAGSGYEQFF,TGTGCCAGCAGCTTAGCGTCCCTAGCGGGGTCTGGGTATGAGCAGTTCTTC
few,-,TRBJ2-7,TRBV7-8,CASSWAHSSYEQYF,TGTGCCAGCAGCTGGGCCCATTCCTCCTACGAGCAGTACTTC
once,-,TRBJ1-1,TRBV29-1,CSVLKAGRVTEAFF,TGCAGCGTACTCAAGGCAGGGAGAGTGACTGAAGCTTTCTTT
many,-,TRBJ1-2,TRBV20-1,CSATTRRQDGYTF,TGCAGTGCCACAACCAGGAGACAGGATGGCTACACCTTC
many,-,TRBJ1-2,TRBV11-1,CASSGDGVNRILGYTF,TGTGCCAGCAGCGGGGATGGTGTTAACAGAATCCTTGGCTACACCTTC
many,TRBD1,TRBJ2-1,TRBV24-1,CATSGRDRGKTVNEQFF,TGTGCCACCAGTGGACGGGACAGGGGGAAGACGGTCAATGAGCAGTTCTTC
-,TRBD1,TRBJ1-5,TRBV7-2,CASSLPGTALRNQPQHF,TGTGCCAGCAGCCTCCCAGGGACAGCCTTACGAAATCAGCCCCAGCATTTT
few,-,TRBJ2-7,TRBV30,CAWSLGAYEQYF,TGTGCCTGGAGTCTGGGGGCCTACGAGCAGTACTTC
once,TRBD1,TRBJ1-5,TRBV30,CAWSGLPGQGNQPQHF,TGTGCCTGGAGTGGCCTCCCGGGACAGGGTAATCAGCCCCAGCATTTT
many,TRBD1,TRBJ1-5,TRBV6-6,CASSYLGQGGSQHF,TGTGCCAGCAGTTACTTGGGACAGGGTGGTTCCCAGCATTTT
-,TRBD1,TRBJ1-5,TRBV6-5,CASSYSKGQGNQPQHF,TGTGCCAGCAGTTACTCGAAGGGACAGGGTAATCAGCCCCAGCATTTT
many,-,TRBJ2-3,TRBV5-4,CASSLDQDSLTDTQYF,TGTGCCAGCAGCTTGGACCAGGACAGCCTCACAGATACGCAGTATTTT